What follows are 15 T cell receptor beta chains derived from one specimen sequenced in a study of neurological immune-mediated disorders. TCRdb reprocessed the 5' RACE reads with MiXCR, giving one entry per CDR3 protein. The sample consists of tens of thousands of distinct CDR3 sequences, approximately 5.8% of them appearing once. Sequencing input: CD4+ T cells from blood. All receptors derive from a young woman with multiple sclerosis.

This clonotype occurred many times. The rearrangement joins TRBV27 to TRBJ1-1, with D unclear. From germline, CDR1 is MNHEY and CDR2 SMNVEV (reference sequence). CDR3 length: 16 residues. Between the trimmed V and J ends, which lost 0 bases and 0 bases, there was a span of 11 bases. CDR3 region: CASSLSAFRMNTEAFF. DNA for the CDR3: TGTGCCAGCAGTTTATCGGCTTTTAGGATGAACACTGAAGCTTTCTTT.

This clonotype was found many times. V gene TRBV7-2 combines with J gene TRBJ1-5; perhaps TRBD1 as D (5 bases). Germline CDR1 reads SGHTA; CDR2 reads FQGNSA. The length of the CDR3 is 15 residues. V was cut by 1 base and J by 3 bases, with 10 bases left in between. CDR3 nucleotide sequence: TGTGCCAGCAGCTTAGGTTCGGGGGTCAATCAGCCCCAGCATTTT. As protein: CASSLGSGVNQPQHF. The full variable domain, its missing parts supplied by reference TRBV7-2 and TRBJ1-5, is GAGVSQSPSNKVTEKGKDVELRCDPISGHTALYWYRQSLGQGLEFLIYFQGNSAPDKSGLPSDRFSAERTGGSVSTLTIQRTQQEDSAVYLCASSLGSGVNQPQHFGDGTRLSIL.

This clonotype is termed medium-sized. This sequence joins TRBV20-1 and TRBJ1-2; no reliable D call. Germline V gene data show CDR1 as DFQATT and CDR2 as SNEGSKA (reference sequence). The CDR3 length is 11 residues. V was clipped by 3 bases and J by 7 bases, with 9 bases between them. The CDR3 bases are TGCAGTGCTAGCCTGGGGAGTGGCTACACCTTC. It specifies CSASLGSGYTF.

In regard to this clonotype: The germline gene is not matched at one end of the junction; a read error may be the cause. The chain couples TRBV7-9 to TRBJ2-3; D call uncertain. The CDR3 has 13 amino acids. From germline, CDR1 is SEHNR and CDR2 FQNEAQ (reference sequence). The CDR3 sequence is CTSSWALTDTQYF. The DNA for the CDR3 is TGTACCAGCAGCTGGGCCCTCACAGATACGCAGTATTTT.

This clonotype appeared many times. The chain carries TRBV2 and TRBJ2-2, with TRBD2 identical over 11 bases. Germline V lookup: CDR1 SNHLY, CDR2 FYNNEI. Unmatched junction bases numbered 8, after V lost 5 bases and J lost 6 bases. There are 16 residues in the CDR3. The CDR3 is CASSQLSGGASGELFF. The CDR3 DNA follows: TGTGCCAGCAGTCAACTTAGCGGGGGGGCATCCGGGGAGCTGTTTTTT.

This clonotype was picked up many times. V is TRBV3-1 and J is TRBJ2-5; 9 bases line up with TRBD2. This CDR3 comprises 15 residues. Germline-derived CDR1 and CDR2 are LGHDT and YNNKEL (reference sequence). The trim removed 6 bases at V and 1 base at J, leaving 6 bases unmatched. The CDR3 region has the DNA TGTGCCAGCAGGGCAAGACTAGCGGCCCAAGAGACCCAGTACTTC. It yields the protein CASRARLAAQETQYF.

This clonotype was observed at least ten times. This sequence joins TRBV4-3 and TRBJ2-3, with 9 bases that match TRBD2. This CDR3 has 16 residues. The V segment lost 4 bases and the J segment 1 base; nucleotides outside the gene matches: 6. Germline CDR1 and CDR2: LGHNA and YSLEER. The CDR3 DNA follows: TGCGCCAGCAGCCTAACGGGACTAGCCGGCACAGATACGCAGTATTTT. Its protein is CASSLTGLAGTDTQYF.

In this sample, this clonotype turned up many times. The CDR3 DNA reads as TGTGCCAGCAGCTTCGCAGGGAGAGAGACCCAGTACTTC. Amino acid sequence: CASSFAGRETQYF. The chain uses TRBV11-3 and TRBJ2-5; D is tentatively TRBD1 or TRBD2 (5 bases each). Trimming removed 3 bases at V and 4 bases at J, with 9 bases between. The CDR3 runs 13 residues. Germline assignment: CDR1 SGHNT and CDR2 YENEEA.

This clonotype was observed a few times. The genes are TRBV20-1 and TRBJ2-7; 9 bases match TRBD2. V was pared by 0 bases and J by 4 bases, with 7 bases of the junction left unmatched. The CDR3 consists of 15 residues. CDR1 and CDR2 from the germline V gene are DFQATT and SNEGSKA (reference sequence). CDR3 amino acids: CSARDGLAGWYEQYF. In DNA form, the CDR3 reads TGCAGTGCTAGAGATGGGCTAGCGGGGTGGTACGAGCAGTACTTC.

This clonotype was recorded at least ten times. V and J are TRBV7-2 and TRBJ2-5; 12 nucleotides line up with TRBD2. V shed 3 bases, J shed 2 bases, and the junction held 4 bases outside the gene matches. This CDR3 is built from 16 residues. The germline gives CDR1 SGHTA, CDR2 FQGNSA. The CDR3 loop is CASSFLAGGLQETQYF. The CDR3 nucleotides read TGTGCCAGCAGCTTTCTAGCGGGAGGGTTACAAGAGACCCAGTACTTC.

This clonotype was seen many times. The chain employs TRBV5-1 and TRBJ2-7, with D maybe TRBD2 (5 bases). Per germline, CDR1 SGHRS and CDR2 YFSETQ. The CDR3 is 13 amino acids. V lost 4 bases to trimming and J lost 0 bases, with 8 bases between them. The CDR3 reads CASSRGDSYEQYF. The CDR3 DNA reads as TGCGCCAGCAGCCGGGGAGACTCCTACGAGCAGTACTTC.

This sequence joins TRBV7-9 and TRBJ2-1; 10 bases map to TRBD1. There are 16 residues in the CDR3. Germline V gene sequence: CDR1 SEHNR, CDR2 FQNEAQ (reference sequence). The V and J ends lost 4 bases and 9 bases, in that order; junction bases with no gene match: 12. The CDR3: CASSSSDRGLRAEQFF. The DNA for the CDR3 is TGTGCCAGCAGCTCGTCGGACAGGGGGTTACGTGCTGAGCAGTTCTTC.

The chain joins TRBV4-2 to TRBJ2-1; the match to TRBD2 covers 14 bases. The germline V gene has CDR1 LGHNA and CDR2 YNFKEQ. The CDR3 is 16 amino acids. Trimming cost V 3 bases and J 4 bases; bases outside gene matches: 2. The CDR3 loop reads CASSQTSGGDYNEQFF. The CDR3 DNA sequence: TGTGCCAGCAGCCAGACTAGCGGGGGGGATTACAATGAGCAGTTCTTC.

This clonotype was seen repeatedly, ten times or more. The chain is built from TRBV28 and TRBJ1-5; TRBD1 matches at 8 bases. V trimming: 5 bases; J trimming: 7 bases; junction bases outside the gene matches: 10. Germline V gene data show CDR1 as MDHEN and CDR2 as SYDVKM. The CDR3 contains 15 residues. The CDR3 reads CASSVRDRSLQPQHF. The CDR3 DNA sequence: TGTGCCAGCAGTGTCCGGGACAGGAGCCTACAGCCCCAGCATTTT.

There are many counts of this clonotype. The CDR3 DNA is TGTGCCATCAGTGGGTCAGAAAGTCAAGAGACCCAGTACTTC. Translation: CAISGSESQETQYF. The V and J genes are TRBV10-3 and TRBJ2-5, with no clear D. This CDR3 region has 14 residues. V lost 4 bases to trimming and J lost 2 bases, with 11 bases between them. Germline-derived CDR1 and CDR2 are ENHRY and SYGVKD.